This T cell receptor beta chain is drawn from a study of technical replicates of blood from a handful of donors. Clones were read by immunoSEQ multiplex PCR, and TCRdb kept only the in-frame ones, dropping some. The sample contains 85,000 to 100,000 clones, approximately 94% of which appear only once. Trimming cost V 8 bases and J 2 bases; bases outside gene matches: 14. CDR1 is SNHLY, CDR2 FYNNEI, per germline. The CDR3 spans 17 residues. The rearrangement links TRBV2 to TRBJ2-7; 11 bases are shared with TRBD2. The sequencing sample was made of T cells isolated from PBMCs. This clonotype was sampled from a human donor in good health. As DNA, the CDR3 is TGTGCCAGCGCTAAACTAGCGGGAGTTATATCCCCCTACGAGCAGTACTTC. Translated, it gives CASAKLAGVISPYEQYF.